This passage covers 21 T cell receptor beta chains from one sample sequenced in a study of shared clonotypes between healthy human individuals. This table comes from immunoSEQ multiplex PCR, and its TCRdb copy is limited to in-frame clones, with some not included. This sample carries some 2,000,000 clones, approximately 94% of them seen once, and the ten largest clones take about 1.1%. CD45RO-negative cells were positively selected for CCR7, leaving out terminally differentiated effector memory CD45RA+ cells. Sequenced input: naive CD8+ T cells sorted from blood. The source of these receptors is a man aged 18-30 years in good health.

The chain is built from TRBV6-5 and TRBJ1-6, with D unresolved. The germline V and J ends were trimmed by 4 bases and 3 bases, with 4 bases remaining between them. This CDR3 is built from 13 residues. Germline V gene data show CDR1 as MNHEY and CDR2 as SVGAGI. The CDR3 region is CASSSDYNSPLHF. The CDR3, as DNA: TGTGCCAGCAGTTCCGACTATAATTCACCCCTCCACTTT.

V gene TRBV6-4 combines with J gene TRBJ2-7; D is ambiguous. V was cut by 6 bases and J by 7 bases, with 10 bases left in between. Looked up from germline, CDR1 is MRHNA and CDR2 is SNTAGT. The CDR3 consists of 11 residues. CDR3 amino acids: CASSDVWEQYF. DNA for the CDR3: TGTGCCAGCAGCGATGTTTGGGAGCAGTACTTC.

The V call is TRBV9, the J call TRBJ2-1, with 7 positions matching TRBD1. With V trimmed by 0 bases and J by 10 bases, 4 bases remained unmatched. The CDR3 spans 13 residues. Germline CDR1 reads SGDLS; CDR2 reads YYNGEE. In DNA form, the CDR3 reads TGTGCCAGCAGCGTAGCTTGGGGACAGGAGCAGTTCTTC. Encoded protein: CASSVAWGQEQFF.

The chain is built from TRBV4-3 and TRBJ1-2; D is perhaps TRBD1 (6 bases). Trimming stripped 1 base from V and 4 bases from J, with 13 bases between. The CDR3 is made up of 15 amino acids. CDR1 LGHNA and CDR2 YSLEER come from the germline V gene. DNA of the CDR3: TGCGCCAGCAGCCAAGGGGGGGCGCTTCCCTATGGCTACACCTTC. Its translation: CASSQGGALPYGYTF.

The V call is TRBV7-9, the J call TRBJ2-1; TRBD2 aligns across 14 bases. Looked up from germline, CDR1 is SEHNR and CDR2 is FQNEAQ (reference sequence). V dropped 5 bases and J dropped 8; count of bases not matched to a gene: 11. There are 17 residues in the CDR3. This CDR3 is CASSPGTSGRRWDEQFF. The CDR3 DNA follows: TGTGCCAGCAGCCCAGGGACTAGCGGGAGAAGATGGGATGAGCAGTTCTTC.

V and J are TRBV7-6 and TRBJ1-1; the D is unclear. The CDR3 has 17 amino acids. Deletions cut 0 bases from V and 3 bases from J, with 17 bases between. The germline V gene encodes CDR1 SGHVS and CDR2 FNYEAQ. CDR3 DNA: TGTGCCAGCAGCTTAGCCGGATATGAGGGTAGGGACACTGAAGCTTTCTTT. This encodes CASSLAGYEGRDTEAFF.

This chain uses TRBV12-5 with TRBJ2-3, with TRBD2 as a possible D gene (5 bases). V dropped 7 bases and J dropped 3 bases, with 17 bases sitting between them. This CDR3 has 15 amino acids. Germline assignment: CDR1 LGHNT and CDR2 FRNRAP. The CDR3 spells CASAPPQRVTDTQYF. The CDR3 bases are TGTGCTAGTGCCCCCCCGCAGAGGGTAACAGATACGCAGTATTTT.

V is TRBV21-1 and J is TRBJ1-5; the listed D gene, TRBD1, was not tested against the DNA. TRBV21-1 is reported as a pseudogene. The CDR3 runs 11 residues. CDR3 sequence reads: CASSKSEPQHF. Here the CDR3 DNA reads TGTGCCAGCAGCAAATCAGAGCCCCAGCATTTT.

The J gene is TRBJ2-3, the V gene TRBV13, with TRBD2 identical over 8 bases. V lost 4 bases and J lost 5; bases outside the gene matches: 11. The CDR3 extends over 16 amino acids. Germline V gives CDR1 PRHDT, CDR2 FYEKMQ (reference sequence). The CDR3 is CASSSARGGREDTQYF. The CDR3 coding sequence is TGTGCCAGCAGCTCCGCACGGGGGGGCAGAGAAGATACGCAGTATTTT. The full variable domain, completed using reference TRBV13 and TRBJ2-3, is AAGVIQSPRHLIKEKRETATLKCYPIPRHDTVYWYQQGPGQDPQFLISFYEKMQSDKGSIPDRFSAQQFSDYHSELNMSSLELGDSALYFCASSSARGGREDTQYFGPGTRLTVL.

This clone has just one count. The gene calls are TRBV30 and TRBJ2-7; D is uncertain. Germline assignment: CDR1 GTSNPN and CDR2 SVGIG (reference sequence). This CDR3 contains 12 residues. Trimming removed 1 base from V and 2 bases from J, with 6 bases in between. In DNA, the CDR3 is TGTGCCTGGAGTGACAGTACCTACGAGCAGTACTTC. It is translated as CAWSDSTYEQYF. Complete variable domain (other parts from reference TRBV30 and TRBJ2-7): SQTIHQWPATLVQPVGSPLSLECTVEGTSNPNLYWYRQAAGRGLQLLFYSVGIGQISSEVPQNLSASRPQDRQFILSSKKLLLSDSGFYLCAWSDSTYEQYFGPGTRLTVT.

This chain uses TRBV9 with TRBJ2-1; 8 nucleotides match TRBD2. Per germline, CDR1 SGDLS and CDR2 YYNGEE. V was pared by 4 bases and J by 4 bases, with 13 bases of the junction left unmatched. This CDR3 comprises 17 residues. The CDR3 spells CASSPRLAGGKYNEQFF. The CDR3 DNA reads as TGTGCCAGCAGCCCACGACTTGCGGGGGGCAAGTACAATGAGCAGTTCTTC. Combining the CDR3 with reference TRBV9 and TRBJ2-1 gives the whole variable domain DSGVTQTPKHLITATGQRVTLRCSPRSGDLSVYWYQQSLDQGLQFLIQYYNGEERAKGNILERFSAQQFPDLHSELNLSSLELGDSALYFCASSPRLAGGKYNEQFFGPGTRLTVL.

The gene calls are TRBV6-6 and TRBJ2-7, with 7 bases aligning to TRBD1. The junction had 5 bases not matched to a gene; V was cut back by 5 bases and J by 4 bases. This CDR3 has 13 amino acids. CDR1 is MNHNY, CDR2 SVGAGI, per germline (reference sequence). In nucleotides, the CDR3 is TGTGCCAGCAGTGACGGACAGGTTTACGAGCAGTACTTC. This translates into CASSDGQVYEQYF.

The gene calls are TRBV5-1 and TRBJ2-7; D is uncertain. V lost 3 bases to trimming and J lost 2 bases, with 9 bases between them. The CDR3 is made up of 13 amino acids. Germline V gives CDR1 SGHRS, CDR2 YFSETQ. CDR3: CASSYTEAYEQYF. CDR3 in DNA: TGCGCCAGCAGCTACACGGAAGCCTACGAGCAGTACTTC.

This clone was seen a single time. This chain connects TRBV28 to TRBJ1-2; D possibly corresponds to TRBD1 (6 bases). CDR3 length: 13 amino acids. In germline, CDR1 is MDHEN, CDR2 SYDVKM. Between the trimmed V and J ends, which lost 6 bases and 6 bases, there was a span of 14 bases. The CDR3 region is CASSYRVLDGYTF. CDR3 bases: TGTGCCAGCAGCTACAGGGTTTTAGATGGCTACACCTTC.

This chain uses TRBV7-9 with TRBJ2-7, with TRBD2 identical over 8 bases. Germline-derived CDR1 and CDR2 are SEHNR and FQNEAQ (reference sequence). J lost 2 bases, V lost 6 bases, and 6 bases had no gene match. The CDR3 is 14 residues long. The DNA of the CDR3 is TGTGCCAGCAGTATGAGCGGGGGAGCCTACGAGCAGTACTTC. Translated: CASSMSGGAYEQYF.

The chain is built from TRBV7-9 and TRBJ2-1; the match to TRBD2 covers 11 bases. This CDR3 is 15 amino acids long. Unmatched junction bases numbered 5, after V lost 5 bases and J lost 5 bases. Germline CDR1 reads SEHNR; CDR2 reads FQNEAQ (reference sequence). The DNA for the CDR3 is TGTGCCAGCAGCCTGGGACTAGCGGACCACAATGAGCAGTTCTTC. Translation: CASSLGLADHNEQFF.

This sequence joins TRBV4-3 and TRBJ2-7; D might be TRBD2 (6 bases). V was clipped by 3 bases and J by 1 base, with 16 bases between them. The CDR3 spans 16 residues. Germline V gene sequence: CDR1 LGHNA, CDR2 YSLEER. The CDR3 is CASSHRAPGLSYEQYF. The CDR3, as DNA: TGCGCCAGCAGCCACCGGGCCCCGGGACTTTCCTACGAGCAGTACTTC.

The CDR3 DNA reads TGCGCCAGCAGCCAAGGTCCGGTATCGGATTCACCCCTCCACTTT. Translated, it gives CASSQGPVSDSPLHF. The rearrangement joins TRBV4-1 to TRBJ1-6; D gene ambiguous. The V gene's germline CDR1 is MGHRA and CDR2 YSYEKL. The ends were cut back, 1 base at V and 8 bases at J, with 12 bases in the middle. The CDR3 consists of 15 residues.

The chain recombines TRBV5-4 with TRBJ1-1; maybe TRBD1 (5 bases). The germline gives CDR1 SGHNT, CDR2 YYREEE (reference sequence). The CDR3 extends over 14 amino acids. Deletions cut 3 bases from V and 1 base from J, with 10 bases between. The CDR3 DNA reads as TGTGCCAGCAGCTCGGGGCCAGAGAACACTGAAGCTTTCTTT. It codes for CASSSGPENTEAFF.

The rearrangement uses TRBV10-1 and TRBJ2-3; a possible D gene is TRBD2 (6 bases). Trimming shortened V by 3 bases and J by 1 base, and 14 bases separated the two germline ends. Germline V gene data show CDR1 as WNHNN and CDR2 as SYGVQD (reference sequence). This CDR3 is 16 amino acids long. This CDR3 is CASSETSGGGTDTQYF. The CDR3 nucleotides read TGCGCCAGCAGTGAAACAAGCGGAGGGGGCACAGATACGCAGTATTTT.

CDR3 nucleotides: TGTGCCAGAAGCTTGGCCCTGGGAGGAGATGTTTGGCCCCAGCATTTT. As protein: CARSLALGGDVWPQHF. The chain recombines TRBV5-3 with TRBJ1-5, with no clear D. TRBV5-3 is an ORF; its function is uncertain. With 0 bases removed from V and 9 bases from J, the gap between germline ends came to 19 bases. The CDR3 is made up of 16 amino acids.